Presented here are 21 T cell receptor beta chains from one specimen sequenced in a study of T cells after yellow fever vaccination. TCRdb called the 5' RACE reads again in MiXCR, with one record for every CDR3 protein. The sample carries 150,000 to 200,000 distinct CDR3 sequences, 9.3% recorded once. This sample comprised CD8+ T cells sorted from PBMCs, obtained 45 days after the yellow fever booster vaccination. All receptors come from a man younger than 35 who received the YFV17D yellow fever vaccine.

This clonotype appeared a few times. The chain joins TRBV20-1 to TRBJ1-5, with unresolved D. With 4 bases removed from V and 0 bases from J, the gap between germline ends came to 10 bases. Per germline, CDR1 DFQATT and CDR2 SNEGSKA (reference sequence). The CDR3 covers 14 residues. The CDR3 sequence is CSAKAVDSNQPQHF. In nucleotides, the CDR3 is TGCAGTGCTAAGGCAGTCGATAGCAATCAGCCCCAGCATTTT.

V gene TRBV7-2 combines with J gene TRBJ2-1; a weak D match, TRBD2 (7 bases). Germline assignment: CDR1 SGHTA and CDR2 FQGNSA. The CDR3 loop spans 15 amino acids. V was cut by 3 bases and J by 4 bases, with 13 bases left in between. The CDR3 DNA reads as TGTGCCAGCAGCTTGGCCGGGGGGCCTTACAATGAGCAGTTCTTC. As protein: CASSLAGGPYNEQFF.

V usage is TRBV12-3 or TRBV12-4 and J usage is TRBJ2-3, with 9 nucleotides matching TRBD2. This CDR3 has 14 amino acids. Trimming at V came to 10 bases and at J to 5 bases, leaving 10 bases not matched to a gene. As DNA, the CDR3 is TGTGCCACCAAGGCGGGGGGGCCCGGAGATACGCAGTATTTT. It encodes CATKAGGPGDTQYF.

V is TRBV6-4 and J is TRBJ1-1; D gene ambiguous. V was clipped by 11 bases and J by 4 bases, with 14 bases between them. The CDR3 has 12 amino acids. Per germline, CDR1 MRHNA and CDR2 SNTAGT. The CDR3 coding sequence is TGTGCCCCTCATAGTAGAGGCACTGAAGCTTTCTTT. Protein sequence: CAPHSRGTEAFF.

This clonotype was picked up a small number of times. V usage is TRBV7-6 and J usage is TRBJ2-5, with unresolved D. V lost 5 bases and J lost 5, with 12 bases in between. The CDR3 is 13 residues long. In germline, CDR1 is SGHVS, CDR2 FNYEAQ. The DNA for the CDR3 is TGTGCCAGCAGCCCGCCGGACCGGGAGACCCAGTACTTC. It translates to CASSPPDRETQYF.

The chain couples TRBV4-3 to TRBJ1-2, with 8 bases matching TRBD1. Germline loops: CDR1 LGHNA, CDR2 YSLEER. The CDR3 covers 14 residues. After removal of 4 bases from V and 5 bases from J, the junction contained 6 bases not matched to a gene. CDR3 in amino acids: CASSPGQGSYGYTF. The CDR3 coding sequence is TGCGCCAGCAGCCCCGGACAGGGAAGTTATGGCTACACCTTC.

This clonotype has just a few counts. The chain couples TRBV7-2 to TRBJ1-5, with 9 bases identical to TRBD1. The CDR3 totals 15 residues. Trimming cost V 4 bases and J 2 bases; bases outside gene matches: 3. CDR1 and CDR2 (germline): SGHTA, FQGNSA. CDR3 protein: CASSSTGGGNQPQHF. The DNA for the CDR3 is TGTGCCAGCAGCTCGACAGGGGGGGGCAATCAGCCCCAGCATTTT.

The chain carries TRBV7-9 and TRBJ2-1; tentative D call: TRBD1 (5 bases). CDR1 is SEHNR, CDR2 FQNEAQ, per germline (reference sequence). V shed 4 bases and J shed 9 bases, with 10 bases lying between them. The CDR3 covers 12 residues. DNA for the CDR3: TGTGCCAGCAGCTACCCAGGGTCTGAGCAGTTCTTC. Its protein is CASSYPGSEQFF. Variable domain in full (rest from reference TRBV7-9 and TRBJ2-1): DTGVSQNPRHKITKRGQNVTFRCDPISEHNRLYWYRQTLGQGPEFLTYFQNEAQLEKSRLLSDRFSAERPKGSFSTLEIQRTEQGDSAMYLCASSYPGSEQFFGPGTRLTVL.

This clonotype was picked up many times. The rearrangement uses TRBV4-3 and TRBJ2-7; a weak D match, TRBD1 (6 bases). The V gene lost 0 bases and the J gene lost 3 bases, with 12 bases spanning the gap. There are 15 residues in the CDR3. CDR1 and CDR2 from the germline V gene are LGHNA and YSLEER. The CDR3 here is CASSQDWDTNYEQYF. The CDR3 nucleotides are TGCGCCAGCAGCCAAGATTGGGACACCAACTACGAGCAGTACTTC.

The table lists this clonotype with a few counts. The chain links TRBV6-2 or TRBV6-3 to TRBJ1-5; 9 nucleotides agree with TRBD1. The CDR3 runs to 16 residues. The V segment lost 5 bases and the J segment 0 bases; nucleotides outside the gene matches: 5. Per the germline V gene, CDR1 is MNHEY and CDR2 is SVGEGT. Here the CDR3 reads CASSGWTGDSNQPQHF. DNA for the CDR3: TGTGCCAGCAGTGGATGGACAGGGGATAGCAATCAGCCCCAGCATTTT.

This clonotype was observed many times. The chain combines TRBV6-5 with TRBJ2-1; 7 nucleotides align to TRBD1. V shed 7 bases and J 4 bases; nucleotides not matched to a gene: 4. The CDR3 runs to 13 residues. Germline-derived CDR1 and CDR2 are MNHEY and SVGAGI. The CDR3 nucleotides are TGTGCCAGCACCCAGACAGGGTACAATGAGCAGTTCTTC. The encoded protein is CASTQTGYNEQFF.

This clonotype was seen a handful of times. The CDR3 DNA follows: TGTGCCTGGAGACCGGGACAGGGTAACACTGAAGCTTTCTTT. Protein product: CAWRPGQGNTEAFF. This chain joins TRBV30 and TRBJ1-1; TRBD1 agrees at 9 bases. After removal of 3 bases from V and 2 bases from J, the junction contained 4 bases not matched to a gene. Germline V gene sequence: CDR1 GTSNPN, CDR2 SVGIG (reference sequence). CDR3 length equals 14 residues.

The V call is TRBV5-1, the J call TRBJ2-3, with D possibly called TRBD1 or TRBD2 (5 bases each). CDR1 and CDR2 (germline): SGHRS, YFSETQ. V was shortened by 1 base and J by 2 bases, with 14 bases between the two germline ends. This CDR3 has 16 residues. CDR3 in amino acids: CASSLRGAPNTDTQYF. CDR3 coding DNA: TGCGCCAGCAGCTTGAGAGGGGCACCCAACACAGATACGCAGTATTTT.

This clonotype has a handful of counts. The rearrangement joins TRBV9 to TRBJ2-3, with 9 nucleotides matching TRBD2. V dropped 2 bases and J dropped 5; count of bases not matched to a gene: 12. Germline V gene sequence: CDR1 SGDLS, CDR2 YYNGEE. CDR3 size: 17 residues. CDR3 in amino acids: CASSVGAAGGLGDTQYF. Here the CDR3 DNA reads TGTGCCAGCAGCGTTGGGGCGGCGGGGGGGCTCGGAGATACGCAGTATTTT.

This clonotype came up a few times. The CDR3 nucleotides read TGTGCCAGCTCATTAGGACAAGACCCGAACACCGGGGAGCTGTTTTTT. The encoded protein is CASSLGQDPNTGELFF. This rearrangement joins TRBV18 to TRBJ2-2, with D possibly matching TRBD1 (5 bases). V lost 5 bases and J 0 bases, leaving 13 bases between the germline ends. Germline-derived CDR1 and CDR2 are KGHSH and LQKENI. CDR3 length equals 16 residues.

Ten or more counts support this clonotype. This chain links TRBV3-1 with TRBJ2-2; the D is unclear. V was clipped by 0 bases and J by 7 bases, with 9 bases between them. Germline-derived CDR1 and CDR2 are LGHDT and YNNKEL (reference sequence). This CDR3 is built from 14 residues. The CDR3 region has the DNA TGTGCCAGCAGCCAAGATCAGTGGAACGGGGAGCTGTTTTTT. Its protein is CASSQDQWNGELFF.

The chain joins TRBV6-2 or TRBV6-3 to TRBJ1-6; a weak D match, TRBD1 (5 bases). The CDR3 has 15 amino acids. Trimming shortened V by 6 bases and J by 10 bases, and 19 bases separated the two germline ends. From germline, CDR1 is MNHEY and CDR2 SVGEGT. The CDR3: CASSHQGGLGSPLHF. CDR3 sequence (DNA): TGTGCCAGCAGCCACCAGGGTGGCTTAGGATCACCCCTCCACTTT.

Many counts were recorded for this clonotype. The chain carries TRBV12-3 or TRBV12-4 and TRBJ2-7; TRBD2 might be the D (5 bases). The V end was cut by 5 bases, the J end by 3 bases, with 11 bases between. This CDR3 spans 13 amino acids. CDR3 sequence: CASSPGLSYEQYV. As DNA, the CDR3 is TGTGCCAGCAGTCCTGGACTGAGCTACGAGCAGTACGTC.

The chain combines TRBV14 with TRBJ2-7, with 9 bases matching TRBD1. The trim removed 4 bases at V and 5 bases at J, leaving 6 bases unmatched. CDR3 length equals 14 residues. Germline lookup yields CDR1 SGHDN and CDR2 FVKESK. The CDR3 DNA follows: TGTGCCAGCAGCCCGGGACAGGGTGGACACGAGCAGTACTTC. The encoded protein is CASSPGQGGHEQYF.

V is TRBV3-1 and J is TRBJ2-7, with 11 bases fitting TRBD1. Germline CDR1 reads LGHDT; CDR2 reads YNNKEL (reference sequence). V lost 5 bases and J lost 3; bases outside the gene matches: 3. This CDR3 has 14 residues. CDR3 nucleotides: TGTGCCAGCAGCGCCGGGACAGGGGGCTACGAGCAGTACGTC. This encodes CASSAGTGGYEQYV.

The chain joins TRBV2 to TRBJ1-1; a possible D gene is TRBD1 (6 bases). The CDR3 consists of 11 residues. The ends were cut back, 6 bases at V and 8 bases at J, with 10 bases in the middle. Germline CDR1 SNHLY, CDR2 FYNNEI. The CDR3: CASRQGREAFF. For the CDR3, the DNA is TGTGCCAGCAGACAGGGAAGAGAAGCTTTCTTT. The full variable domain, its missing parts supplied by reference TRBV2 and TRBJ1-1, is EPEVTQTPSHQVTQMGQEVILRCVPISNHLYFYWYRQILGQKVEFLVSFYNNEISEKSEIFDDQFSVERPDGSNFTLKIRSTKLEDSAMYFCASRQGREAFFGQGTRLTVV.